This T cell receptor (beta chain) was identified during a study of cytomegalovirus exposure and HLA in healthy donors. Vbeta (60) and Jbeta (13) primers were used in the PCR. Assay: immunoSEQ multiplex PCR; the TCRdb copy retains only in-frame clones and omits some. The data hold about 160,000 clones, with just under 80% observed a single time. Germline V gene lookup returns CDR1 SGHTA and CDR2 FQGNSA. The CDR3 runs to 14 residues. V lost 5 bases, J lost 6 bases, and 17 bases lay in between. This TCR was recovered from a man younger than 45 in good health and CMV-seronegative. The rearrangement uses TRBV7-2 and TRBJ2-7; D is perhaps TRBD1 (6 bases). The sample taken for sequencing was PBMCs. CDR3 coding DNA: TGTGCCAGCAGCCCCCAGGGACAACTAACCGAGCAGTACTTC. Translating it yields CASSPQGQLTEQYF.